The source of this T cell receptor (beta chain) is a study of cytomegalovirus exposure and HLA in healthy donors. Study summary: As released early, the data held 70 million to 95 million unique TCRs from HLA-typed donors. Overall study findings and caveats: By HLA locus, TCR association rates varied in a later analysis, with DRB1 showing the most and HLA-C the fewest. It is likely that the observed cluster of highly shared sequence variants was a sequencing artifact.

Germline CDR1 and CDR2: SGHKS and YYEKEE (reference sequence). Trimming pared 1 base from V and 8 bases from J, leaving 19 bases between. The CDR3 runs to 17 residues. With respect to this clone: Its target is not known.

The study ran its PCR with 60 Vbeta and 13 Jbeta primers. Assay used: immunoSEQ multiplex PCR; TCRdb lists only in-frame clones, some missing. Here the sample spans 250,000 or so clones, approximately 81% being singletons. Sequenced: PBMCs. This chain connects TRBV5-5 to TRBJ1-6; no clear D gene. This receptor was identified in a woman aged 55-75 years in good health and CMV-seropositive. CDR3 sequence: CASSLSPGGLLDSPLHF. CDR3 DNA: TGTGCCAGCAGCTTGTCCCCTGGAGGGCTTCTAGATTCACCCCTCCACTTT.